Following are 21 T cell receptor beta chains from one sample sequenced in a study of blood T cell repertoires in COVID-19. Sequencing used immunoSEQ multiplex PCR; TCRdb keeps in-frame clones, though not all of them. This table has roughly 410,000 clones, around nine tenths appearing once. The specimen was peripheral blood. The receptors come from a woman aged 40-49 years with COVID-19, enrolled during active disease.

The rearrangement uses TRBV28 and TRBJ1-1, with D unclear. Trimming cost V 3 bases and J 1 base, with 9 bases left between them. This CDR3 has 14 amino acids. CDR1 is MDHEN, CDR2 SYDVKM, per germline. The CDR3 DNA reads as TGTGCCAGCAGTTTTTTGGTACAGAACACTGAAGCTTTCTTT. Residues: CASSFLVQNTEAFF.

The chain employs TRBV19 and TRBJ1-6, with 9 positions matching TRBD1. V gave up 4 bases and J gave up 8 bases; unmatched junction bases: 6. Germline V gene lookup returns CDR1 LNHDA and CDR2 SQIVND (reference sequence). This CDR3 comprises 15 residues. The CDR3: CASSTRQGGDSPLHF. CDR3 sequence (DNA): TGTGCCAGTAGTACGAGACAGGGGGGGGATTCACCCCTCCACTTT.

The gene calls are TRBV27 and TRBJ2-7; 9 nucleotides line up with TRBD1. The V gene's germline CDR1 is MNHEY and CDR2 SMNVEV (reference sequence). The V and J ends lost 5 bases and 6 bases, in that order; junction bases with no gene match: 14. This CDR3 region has 16 residues. Here the CDR3 DNA reads TGTGCCAGCAGTAACCTATTGGGGACAGGGTCTGCCGAGCAGTACTTC. This sequence encodes CASSNLLGTGSAEQYF.

The chain is built from TRBV11-2 and TRBJ2-1, with a possible D match to TRBD1 (5 bases). Trimming took off 4 bases at V and 7 bases at J, with 14 bases between the two ends. In germline, CDR1 is SGHAT, CDR2 FQNNGV. The CDR3 loop spans 14 amino acids. Here the CDR3 DNA reads TGTGCCAGCAGCTCCTCAGGGAATAGGAATGAGCAGTTCTTC. This sequence encodes CASSSSGNRNEQFF.

CDR3 in DNA: TGTGCCAGCAGCTCCTCAGGAGGTCCCGGGGAGCTGTTTTTT. It codes for CASSSSGGPGELFF. The gene calls are TRBV11-3 and TRBJ2-2, with a weak D call TRBD2 (5 bases). Germline-derived CDR1 and CDR2 are SGHNT and YENEEA. This CDR3 comprises 14 residues. Trimming stripped 4 bases from V and 6 bases from J, with 12 bases between.

The rearrangement joins TRBV5-4 to TRBJ1-2, with 7 bases lining up with TRBD1. V shed 0 bases, J shed 7 bases, and the junction held 9 bases outside the gene matches. Germline V gives CDR1 SGHNT, CDR2 YYREEE (reference sequence). The CDR3 extends over 15 amino acids. The CDR3 protein is CASSLDRGIGGGYTF. DNA of the CDR3: TGTGCCAGCAGCTTGGACAGGGGAATTGGGGGTGGCTACACCTTC.

This clone has a single count. The V gene is TRBV6-2 or TRBV6-3, the J gene TRBJ2-7; no clear D. V dropped 2 bases and J dropped 7 bases, with 6 bases sitting between them. Looked up from germline, CDR1 is MNHEY and CDR2 is SVGEGT. The CDR3 is 11 residues long. CDR3 sequence: CASSYVGEQYF. CDR3 sequence (DNA): TGTGCCAGCAGTTACGTCGGGGAGCAGTACTTC.

This chain joins TRBV7-2 and TRBJ1-2; 8 nucleotides match TRBD1. Germline-derived CDR1 and CDR2 are SGHTA and FQGNSA. Unmatched junction bases numbered 7, after V lost 5 bases and J lost 2 bases. CDR3 length: 15 residues. The CDR3 nucleotides are TGTGCCAGCAGCAAGGGGACAGGCTCGAACTATGGCTACACCTTC. Amino acid sequence: CASSKGTGSNYGYTF.

The CDR3 bases are TGTGCTAGTGGTCCATCTGGAGCGGGAGGCCTCTACAATGAGCAGTTCTTC. Encoded protein: CASGPSGAGGLYNEQFF. V and J are TRBV12-5 and TRBJ2-1, with TRBD2 matching over 9 bases. With V trimmed by 5 bases and J by 3 bases, 11 bases remained unmatched. The CDR3 loop spans 17 amino acids. Looked up from germline, CDR1 is LGHNT and CDR2 is FRNRAP.

V gene TRBV5-4 combines with J gene TRBJ1-2, with D hard to call. Germline assignment: CDR1 SGHNT and CDR2 YYREEE (reference sequence). With 0 bases removed from V and 10 bases from J, the gap between germline ends came to 16 bases. The CDR3 consists of 14 residues. The DNA for the CDR3 is TGTGCCAGCAGCTTGGCTTTGGTGAGGGATGACTACACCTTC. Amino acids: CASSLALVRDDYTF.

This chain uses TRBV27 with TRBJ1-2, with TRBD1 matching over 8 bases. CDR1 MNHEY and CDR2 SMNVEV come from the germline V gene (reference sequence). The CDR3 runs 15 residues. After removal of 4 bases from V and 3 bases from J, the junction contained 7 bases not matched to a gene. Here the CDR3 DNA reads TGTGCCAGCAGTTCACAGTACAGGGGGGACTATGGCTACACCTTC. Translating it yields CASSSQYRGDYGYTF.

The genes are TRBV6-2 or TRBV6-3 and TRBJ1-5; the D gene is possibly TRBD1 (5 bases). Germline CDR1 MNHEY, CDR2 SVGEGT. CDR3 size: 15 residues. Between the trimmed V and J ends, which lost 0 bases and 6 bases, there was a span of 12 bases. The DNA for the CDR3 is TGTGCCAGCAGTTACTCGCCAGGGTTAGGTCAGCCCCAGCATTTT. This gives the protein CASSYSPGLGQPQHF.

The V call is TRBV19, the J call TRBJ1-5; 8 bases are shared with TRBD1. Germline assignment: CDR1 LNHDA and CDR2 SQIVND (reference sequence). V shed 1 base, J shed 0 bases, and the junction held 5 bases outside the gene matches. CDR3 length: 17 amino acids. The CDR3 is CASSIVWTGHSNQPQHF. The DNA for the CDR3 is TGTGCCAGTAGTATAGTTTGGACAGGGCATAGCAATCAGCCCCAGCATTTT.

This clone came up a few times. The rearrangement links TRBV6-4 to TRBJ2-2, with D possibly matching TRBD2 (6 bases). V lost 7 bases and J 0 bases, leaving 12 bases between the germline ends. The CDR3 consists of 15 residues. Looked up from germline, CDR1 is MRHNA and CDR2 is SNTAGT. CDR3 residues: CASKSSATNTGELFF. CDR3 coding DNA: TGTGCCAGCAAATCTAGCGCCACGAACACCGGGGAGCTGTTTTTT.

The V call is TRBV15, the J call TRBJ2-1; D is possibly TRBD1 (7 bases). CDR1 is LNHNV and CDR2 is YYDKDF in the germline V gene (reference sequence). V dropped 11 bases and J dropped 7 bases, with 12 bases sitting between them. The CDR3 spans 11 residues. The DNA for the CDR3 is TGTGCCGTCAGGGGGAGGAATGAGCAGTTCTTC. Translation: CAVRGRNEQFF. Full variable domain (outside the CDR3, taken from reference TRBV15 and TRBJ2-1): DAMVIQNPRYQVTQFGKPVTLSCSQTLNHNVMYWYQQKSSQAPKLLFHYYDKDFNNEADTPDNFQSRRPNTSFCFLDIRSPGLGDTAMYLCAVRGRNEQFFGPGTRLTVL.

V and J are TRBV7-2 and TRBJ2-7; D ambiguous. Per germline, CDR1 SGHTA and CDR2 FQGNSA. The CDR3 is 15 residues long. V shed 1 base and J shed 3 bases, with 13 bases lying between them. The CDR3 is CASSLDQVRIYEQYF. The DNA of the CDR3 is TGTGCCAGCAGCTTAGACCAGGTCAGGATCTACGAGCAGTACTTC.

The chain couples TRBV4-3 to TRBJ2-1, with a weak D call TRBD2 (5 bases). The V gene's germline CDR1 is LGHNA and CDR2 YSLEER. CDR3 length: 14 amino acids. Trimming cost V 1 base and J 6 bases, with 10 bases left between them. CDR3 in amino acids: CASSQVRLANEQFF. CDR3 bases: TGCGCCAGCAGCCAAGTGCGGCTAGCCAATGAGCAGTTCTTC.

This chain links TRBV19 with TRBJ2-5, with D perhaps TRBD2 (6 bases). CDR1 and CDR2 (germline): LNHDA, SQIVND (reference sequence). The V gene lost 4 bases and the J gene lost 9 bases, with 24 bases spanning the gap. The CDR3 length is 16 residues. The CDR3 reads CASSNNPSGTLFSQYF. CDR3 DNA sequence: TGTGCCAGTAGTAATAATCCCTCGGGGACTTTGTTTTCCCAGTACTTC.

This clone was detected a few times. The DNA for the CDR3 is TGCGCCAGCAGCCTGGGACAGGGGTTGAACACTGAAGCTTTCTTT. Its translation is CASSLGQGLNTEAFF. The genes are TRBV5-1 and TRBJ1-1; TRBD1 matches at 10 bases. CDR1 is SGHRS and CDR2 is YFSETQ in the germline V gene. CDR3 size: 15 residues. J lost 0 bases, V lost 4 bases, and 3 bases had no gene match.

The genes are TRBV4-1 and TRBJ1-5; 8 bases map to TRBD1. The V gene's germline CDR1 is MGHRA and CDR2 YSYEKL. The CDR3 consists of 18 residues. V shed 3 bases and J 3 bases; nucleotides not matched to a gene: 13. CDR3 nucleotides: TGCGCCAGCAGCCATTGGACAGGGCGCGTAGATATCAATCAGCCCCAGCATTTT. It codes for CASSHWTGRVDINQPQHF.

This chain joins TRBV18 and TRBJ2-5, with 8 positions matching TRBD1. This CDR3 region has 16 residues. Trimming took 6 bases from V and 5 from J; bases not matched to a gene: 14. The V gene's germline CDR1 is KGHSH and CDR2 LQKENI. CDR3 coding DNA: TGTGCCAGCTCCCAACGACAGGGGACGGGGGAGGAGACCCAGTACTTC. Translation gives CASSQRQGTGEETQYF.